This T cell receptor (beta chain) originates from a study of T cell repertoires in aging, cancer and after chemotherapy. Details on this clonotype: Its matching antigen is unknown.

Trimming removed 0 bases from V and 0 bases from J, with 15 bases in between. CDR3 size: 18 residues. Germline V gene lookup returns CDR1 SGHDN and CDR2 FVKESK. Rearranged V-D-J TRB sequences were amplified with a mixed TRB-A/B primer pool. From the multiplex PCR reads, TCRdb called clonotypes with MiXCR, one entry per CDR3 protein. The sample shows 15,000 to 20,000 distinct CDR3 sequences, roughly 37% of them seen only once. General observations from the study: Untreated cancer patients had significantly lower blood TCR diversity than age-matched healthy donors.

Peripheral blood genomic DNA, not sorted cells or RNA, was the template. This sequence joins TRBV14 and TRBJ2-4; D is ambiguous. The receptor comes from a human donor with a solid tumor. Sequenced material: blood. The CDR3 nucleotides read TGTGCCAGCAGCCAAGAGCTCACATACAGATTAGCCAAAAACATTCAGTACTTC. It specifies CASSQELTYRLAKNIQYF.